Listed here are 25 T cell receptor beta chains from one sample, sequenced in a study of blood T cells in healthy people across ages. The second PCR ran about 6 to 11 cycles with a sample-barcoded 5' primer and J-beta primers. TCRdb passed the 5' RACE reads through MiXCR, listing each CDR3 protein once. The table records about 1.6 million distinct CDR3 sequences, roughly a third of them present only once. Sequencing was carried out using blood. The receptors shown here come from a young woman in good health.

The chain joins TRBV27 to TRBJ2-7; perhaps D is TRBD1 or TRBD2 (5 bases each). This CDR3 has 14 amino acids. Trimming shortened V by 3 bases and J by 0 bases, and 9 bases separated the two germline ends. From germline, CDR1 is MNHEY and CDR2 SMNVEV (reference sequence). CDR3 residues: CASSFQGASYEQYF. DNA for the CDR3: TGTGCCAGCAGTTTCCAGGGAGCCTCCTACGAGCAGTACTTC.

This clonotype was counted ten times or more. The chain uses TRBV10-3 and TRBJ1-4, with a possible D match to TRBD1 (6 bases). The length of the CDR3 is 15 residues. Germline assignment: CDR1 ENHRY and CDR2 SYGVKD. V lost 4 bases, J lost 7 bases, and 16 bases lay in between. CDR3 in amino acids: CAISGTAGSGEKLFF. The CDR3 nucleotides read TGTGCCATCAGTGGGACAGCGGGGAGCGGTGAAAAACTGTTTTTT.

V and J are TRBV28 and TRBJ2-7; a possible D gene is TRBD2 (6 bases). V lost 5 bases and J 2 bases, leaving 16 bases between the germline ends. The CDR3 has 15 amino acids. Germline V gene data show CDR1 as MDHEN and CDR2 as SYDVKM. CDR3 loop: CASSPFAGSAYEQYF. In DNA, the CDR3 is TGTGCCAGCAGTCCCTTCGCGGGGTCGGCCTACGAGCAGTACTTC.

V is TRBV3-1 and J is TRBJ2-1; 8 bases line up with TRBD2. Germline V CDR1 and CDR2: LGHDT, YNNKEL (reference sequence). V gave up 3 bases and J gave up 4 bases; unmatched junction bases: 5. The CDR3 runs to 15 residues. This CDR3 is CASSQSGGLYNEQFF. The CDR3 bases are TGTGCCAGCAGCCAGAGCGGGGGACTATACAATGAGCAGTTCTTC.

The chain employs TRBV27 and TRBJ2-7, with D perhaps matching TRBD2 (6 bases). Germline assignment: CDR1 MNHEY and CDR2 SMNVEV (reference sequence). The CDR3 runs 18 residues. V gave up 3 bases and J gave up 11 bases, with 32 bases separating them. The CDR3 region is CASSFRDFSPTILTWEYF. The CDR3 DNA reads TGTGCCAGCAGTTTCCGGGACTTTTCTCCTACGATTTTGACGTGGGAGTACTTC.

As to this clonotype: Relative to the germline gene, one junction end is altered; a read error may explain this. The chain recombines TRBV9 with TRBJ2-3; D perhaps matches TRBD2 (5 bases). Germline lookup yields CDR1 SGDLS and CDR2 YYNGEE. The CDR3 is made up of 16 amino acids. The CDR3 DNA reads as TGTGTCAGCAGCGTAGGGCTAGCTACTAGCACAGATACGCAGTATTTT. It is translated as CVSSVGLATSTDTQYF.

At least ten counts were recorded for this clonotype. The gene calls are TRBV24-1 and TRBJ2-5; 7 bases agree with TRBD2. The J segment lost 2 bases and the V segment lost 5 bases, leaving 10 bases of the junction unmatched. The CDR3 contains 16 residues. Per germline, CDR1 KGHDR and CDR2 SFDVKD. In DNA, the CDR3 is TGTGCCACCAGTGCCGGGGGGTCAGGAAGACAAGAGACCCAGTACTTC. It yields the protein CATSAGGSGRQETQYF.

The J gene is TRBJ2-4, the V gene TRBV2, with D tentatively TRBD2 (6 bases). The CDR3 loop spans 15 amino acids. CDR1 is SNHLY, CDR2 FYNNEI, per germline. V gave up 7 bases and J gave up 3 bases, with 16 bases separating them. The CDR3 sequence: CASIRGGVGKNIQYF. The CDR3 nucleotides are TGTGCCAGCATCCGAGGCGGGGTGGGCAAAAACATTCAGTACTTC.

J is TRBJ2-3 and V is TRBV7-9; the match to TRBD2 covers 8 bases. Germline CDR1 reads SEHNR; CDR2 reads FQNEAQ (reference sequence). The junction had 8 bases not matched to a gene; V was cut back by 3 bases and J by 0 bases. The CDR3 length is 17 residues. The CDR3 is CASSFPGGDLSTDTQYF. The CDR3 DNA sequence: TGTGCCAGCAGCTTCCCCGGGGGGGACCTGAGCACAGATACGCAGTATTTT.

The chain joins TRBV2 to TRBJ2-1; D tentatively reads TRBD1 or TRBD2 (5 bases each). Trimming pared 4 bases from V and 9 bases from J, leaving 22 bases between. The CDR3 runs to 16 residues. The germline V gene encodes CDR1 SNHLY and CDR2 FYNNEI. CDR3 region: CASSVWDALLSGEQFF. In DNA form, the CDR3 reads TGTGCCAGCAGTGTGTGGGACGCCTTACTGAGTGGTGAGCAGTTCTTC.

This clonotype turned up a few times. DNA of the CDR3: TGTGCCAGCAGTCCCGGTCGCGGGGCTGGCTATGGCTACACCTTC. The encoded protein is CASSPGRGAGYGYTF. This chain links TRBV7-9 with TRBJ1-2, with D possibly being TRBD1 (5 bases). The CDR3 is made up of 15 amino acids. Per the germline V gene, CDR1 is SEHNR and CDR2 is FQNEAQ (reference sequence). V was shortened by 6 bases and J by 4 bases, with 18 bases between the two germline ends.

This clonotype showed up just a few times. The rearrangement uses TRBV30 and TRBJ2-5, with 8 bases aligning to TRBD2. Trimming at V came to 0 bases and at J to 2 bases, leaving 2 bases not matched to a gene. The CDR3 sequence is 14 residues long. The V gene's germline CDR1 is GTSNPN and CDR2 SVGIG (reference sequence). The CDR3 DNA follows: TGTGCCTGGAGTGTAACTAGCGGTCAAGAGACCCAGTACTTC. This gives the protein CAWSVTSGQETQYF.

The chain uses TRBV30 and TRBJ2-3, with 7 nucleotides matching TRBD1. The germline CDR1 and CDR2 sequences are GTSNPN and SVGIG (reference sequence). The CDR3 length is 15 residues. With V trimmed by 3 bases and J by 3 bases, 9 bases remained unmatched. CDR3 nucleotide sequence: TGTGCCTGGAGCCCGACAGGGCACCCGACAGATACGCAGTATTTT. This codes for CAWSPTGHPTDTQYF.

The table lists this clonotype with a few counts. The J gene is TRBJ2-1, the V gene TRBV6-6; TRBD2 matches 9 bases. CDR1 is MNHNY and CDR2 is SVGAGI in the germline V gene (reference sequence). Germline trimming cut 6 bases from V and 8 bases from J; bases unmatched to any gene: 11. The CDR3 extends over 15 amino acids. The chain's CDR3 is CASSQRRGGLDEQFF. The CDR3 nucleotides are TGTGCCAGCAGCCAGAGGCGGGGGGGCCTCGATGAGCAGTTCTTC.

The chain joins TRBV12-3 or TRBV12-4 to TRBJ2-1; TRBD2 agrees at 9 bases. V lost 2 bases, J lost 3 bases, and 11 bases stayed unmatched. The CDR3 consists of 18 residues. The CDR3 nucleotides are TGTGCCAGCAGTTTAAAAGCGGGAGGCCCTAAAAGCTACAATGAGCAGTTCTTC. This gives the protein CASSLKAGGPKSYNEQFF.

The chain combines TRBV18 with TRBJ1-1; possible D gene TRBD1, 6 bases. The CDR3 is made up of 15 amino acids. CDR1 KGHSH and CDR2 LQKENI come from the germline V gene. The V gene lost 2 bases and the J gene lost 0 bases, with 10 bases spanning the gap. The chain's CDR3 is CASSPMGAVNTEAFF. The CDR3 DNA is TGTGCCAGCTCACCAATGGGGGCGGTGAACACTGAAGCTTTCTTT.

This clonotype was seen a few times. The chain has TRBV18 and TRBJ2-7; a possible D gene is TRBD1 (5 bases). V shed 4 bases and J shed 7 bases, with 14 bases lying between them. This CDR3 is 13 amino acids long. Germline V gives CDR1 KGHSH, CDR2 LQKENI. CDR3 amino acids: CASSQGDSREQYF. As DNA, the CDR3 is TGTGCCAGCTCACAAGGGGATAGCAGGGAGCAGTACTTC.

This chain uses TRBV28 with TRBJ2-4, with D possibly called TRBD1 or TRBD2 (6 bases each). The length of the CDR3 is 16 residues. The germline V gene encodes CDR1 MDHEN and CDR2 SYDVKM. Trimming took off 6 bases at V and 6 bases at J, with 21 bases between the two ends. CDR3 nucleotide sequence: TGTGCCAGCAGCCAAGGGGGGAACCTTGGGGGAAACATTCAGTACTTC. Amino acid sequence: CASSQGGNLGGNIQYF.

This chain connects TRBV28 to TRBJ1-6, with a tentative D call TRBD1 (6 bases). The V and J ends lost 6 bases and 7 bases respectively, with 19 bases between them. Germline loops: CDR1 MDHEN, CDR2 SYDVKM. The CDR3 is 16 residues long. The CDR3 nucleotides read TGTGCCAGCAGCGCTCCCGACAGGCAGGGGAATTCACCCCTCCACTTT. This gives the protein CASSAPDRQGNSPLHF.

In this sample, this clonotype turned up many times. The chain joins TRBV4-1 to TRBJ2-7, with TRBD1 matching 8 bases. V shed 4 bases, J shed 1 base, and the junction held 6 bases outside the gene matches. Germline V gene lookup returns CDR1 MGHRA and CDR2 YSYEKL. The CDR3 has 15 amino acids. Here the CDR3 reads CASSPTGQGSYEQYF. The CDR3 DNA follows: TGCGCCAGCAGCCCCACCGGACAGGGATCCTACGAGCAGTACTTC.

On this clonotype itself: A junction end diverges from the germline sequence, so it may reflect a read error. The V and J genes are TRBV20-1 and TRBJ1-5, with a weak D call TRBD1 (5 bases). This CDR3 has 12 amino acids. The germline CDR1 and CDR2 sequences are DFQATT and SNEGSKA (reference sequence). Here the CDR3 DNA reads TGCAGTGCTAGACAGGGTAATCAGCTCCAGCATTTT. It specifies CSARQGNQLQHF.

This clonotype appeared many times. The gene calls are TRBV27 and TRBJ2-7; D ambiguous. The germline CDR1 and CDR2 sequences are MNHEY and SMNVEV (reference sequence). There are 14 residues in the CDR3. V shed 3 bases and J shed 1 base, with 10 bases lying between them. CDR3 residues: CASSLRSISYEQYF. CDR3 coding DNA: TGTGCCAGCAGTTTGAGGTCTATTTCCTACGAGCAGTACTTC.

The V gene is TRBV5-5, the J gene TRBJ2-1; D possibly uses TRBD1 or TRBD2 (5 bases each). Trimming left V 6 bases short and J 0 bases short, with 10 bases between. Germline V CDR1 and CDR2: SGHKS, YYEKEE (reference sequence). The CDR3 is 14 residues long. The CDR3 loop is CASTWGSSYNEQFF. The CDR3 DNA sequence: TGTGCCAGCACCTGGGGGAGCTCCTACAATGAGCAGTTCTTC.

The gene calls are TRBV3-1 and TRBJ2-5, with TRBD2 as a possible D gene (5 bases). Trimming took 4 bases from V and 4 from J, leaving 16 bases between them. This CDR3 spans 15 amino acids. CDR1 is LGHDT and CDR2 is YNNKEL in the germline V gene (reference sequence). The CDR3 DNA reads TGTGCCAGCAGCCCGCCTTTGGCTAGCCGAGAGACCCAGTACTTC. Translating gives CASSPPLASRETQYF.

This clonotype was seen more than once but under ten times. CDR3 bases: TGTGCCAGCAGCGTAGACATGACTAGCGGGAGCTACAATGAGCAGTTCTTC. Encoded protein: CASSVDMTSGSYNEQFF. This chain joins TRBV9 and TRBJ2-1; 12 positions agree with TRBD2. CDR3 length: 17 amino acids. V lost 0 bases to trimming and J lost 3 bases; unmatched junction nucleotides: 4. Per germline, CDR1 SGDLS and CDR2 YYNGEE. The complete variable domain, with remaining parts taken from reference TRBV9 and TRBJ2-1, reads DSGVTQTPKHLITATGQRVTLRCSPRSGDLSVYWYQQSLDQGLQFLIQYYNGEERAKGNILERFSAQQFPDLHSELNLSSLELGDSALYFCASSVDMTSGSYNEQFFGPGTRLTVL.